This TCR beta chain appears in the sequencing data of a study of blood T cell repertoires in COVID-19. Study-wide background: Sources were T cells, B-cell-depleted T cells, or PBMCs; the material itself was cDNA or gDNA.

J gave up 8 bases and V 5 bases, and 10 bases lay outside the gene matches. The CDR3 consists of 15 residues. Germline V gene lookup returns CDR1 SGHTA and CDR2 FQGNSA. Original processing methods: Cell counts per sample came from amplifying reference gene primers. Method: immunoSEQ multiplex PCR; TCRdb's copy keeps in-frame clones and lacks some. V and J calls and clone size are those listed in that table; D and trimming were worked out from the DNA. The sample yields around 300,000 clones, over 75% seen once. V gene TRBV7-2 combines with J gene TRBJ1-2, with 11 bases that match TRBD1. The sequenced sample was peripheral blood. The origin of this receptor is a man between 18 and 35 years old with active or convalescent COVID-19. The CDR3 coding sequence is TGTGCCAGCAGCCCCCCCGGACAGGGGGCGCGAGGCTACACCTTC. The encoded protein is CASSPPGQGARGYTF.